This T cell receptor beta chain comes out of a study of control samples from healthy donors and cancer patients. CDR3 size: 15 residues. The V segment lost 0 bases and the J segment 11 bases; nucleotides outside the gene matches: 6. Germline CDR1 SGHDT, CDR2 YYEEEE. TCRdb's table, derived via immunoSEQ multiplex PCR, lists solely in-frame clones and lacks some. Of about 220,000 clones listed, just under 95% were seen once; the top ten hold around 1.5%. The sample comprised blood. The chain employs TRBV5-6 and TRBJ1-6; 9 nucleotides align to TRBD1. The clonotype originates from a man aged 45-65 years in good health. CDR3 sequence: CASSLVGQGLTPLHF. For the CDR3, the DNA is TGTGCCAGCAGCTTGGTGGGACAGGGTTTGACACCCCTCCACTTT. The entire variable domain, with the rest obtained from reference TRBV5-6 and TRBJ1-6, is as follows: DAGVTQSPTHLIKTRGQQVTLRCSPKSGHDTVSWYQQALGQGPQFIFQYYEEEERQRGNFPDRFSGHQFPNYSSELNVNALLLGDSALYLCASSLVGQGLTPLHFGNGTRLTVT.